This is a list of T cell receptor beta chains from one sample in a study of blood T cell repertoires in COVID-19. Here immunoSEQ multiplex PCR was the method, and the copy in TCRdb shows in-frame clones only, minus some. This sample has under 300,000 clones; roughly nine tenths occur once, and the top ten carry nearly 6.5%. Sequenced material: PBMCs or T cells enriched from blood (not recorded which). These receptor sequences come from a woman in her thirties with acute COVID-19. Each CDR3 is given with its conserved first and last residue. Fields, in order: CDR3 length, V gene, J gene, CDR3 protein.

cdr3_length: 13
v_call: TRBV30
j_call: TRBJ1-4
cdr3_aa: CAWSVIGLEKLFF

cdr3_length: 19
v_call: TRBV27
j_call: TRBJ1-2
cdr3_aa: CASSFRPPLSTGGQSGYTF

cdr3_length: 16
v_call: TRBV6-5
j_call: TRBJ1-2
cdr3_aa: CASRYPGTGGGYGYTF

cdr3_length: 14
v_call: TRBV5-1
j_call: TRBJ1-2
cdr3_aa: CASSLKGSQGGYTF

cdr3_length: 14
v_call: TRBV9
j_call: TRBJ1-6
cdr3_aa: CASSSGTASSPLHF

cdr3_length: 14
v_call: TRBV19
j_call: TRBJ2-7
cdr3_aa: CASSLQGGPYEQYF

cdr3_length: 16
v_call: TRBV30
j_call: TRBJ1-1
cdr3_aa: CAWRATLRVTGTEAFF

cdr3_length: 16
v_call: TRBV19
j_call: TRBJ1-5
cdr3_aa: CATRQGRSYSNQPQHF

cdr3_length: 11
v_call: TRBV28
j_call: TRBJ2-5
cdr3_aa: CASSSRETQYF

cdr3_length: 14
v_call: TRBV25-1
j_call: TRBJ1-2
cdr3_aa: CASSESRDRPPYTF

cdr3_length: 17
v_call: TRBV2
j_call: TRBJ1-1
cdr3_aa: CASSPFGRAGIGTEAFF

cdr3_length: 14
v_call: TRBV28
j_call: TRBJ2-7
cdr3_aa: CASSPPGISYEQYF

cdr3_length: 14
v_call: TRBV5-1
j_call: TRBJ1-1
cdr3_aa: CASSLESGLTEAFF

cdr3_length: 14
v_call: TRBV6-2/TRBV6-3
j_call: TRBJ2-5
cdr3_aa: CASSYKAGRETQYF

cdr3_length: 14
v_call: TRBV30
j_call: TRBJ1-4
cdr3_aa: CAWGFPRRNEKLFF

cdr3_length: 16
v_call: TRBV7-9
j_call: TRBJ2-7
cdr3_aa: CASSLVLSHSSYEQYF

cdr3_length: 18
v_call: TRBV7-6
j_call: TRBJ1-3
cdr3_aa: CASSAIAPGQSSGNTIYF

cdr3_length: 14
v_call: TRBV5-1
j_call: TRBJ1-1
cdr3_aa: CASSLVGGNTEAFF

cdr3_length: 13
v_call: TRBV7-2
j_call: TRBJ2-5
cdr3_aa: CASNTRLAETQYF

cdr3_length: 15
v_call: TRBV7-2
j_call: TRBJ1-6
cdr3_aa: CASSLGDRDNSPLHF

cdr3_length: 14
v_call: TRBV2
j_call: TRBJ2-2
cdr3_aa: CASILTVNTGELFF

cdr3_length: 15
v_call: TRBV15
j_call: TRBJ1-4
cdr3_aa: CATSREAGGGEKLFF

cdr3_length: 15
v_call: TRBV7-2
j_call: TRBJ2-3
cdr3_aa: CASSSGGQSTDTQYF

cdr3_length: 11
v_call: TRBV28
j_call: TRBJ1-2
cdr3_aa: CASSYTFDYTF

cdr3_length: 16
v_call: TRBV14
j_call: TRBJ1-3
cdr3_aa: CASSPRTGGSGNTIYF

cdr3_length: 14
v_call: TRBV6-5
j_call: TRBJ2-1
cdr3_aa: CASSPGLPRHEQFF

cdr3_length: 16
v_call: TRBV3-1/TRBV3-2
j_call: TRBJ2-1
cdr3_aa: CASSHGPGTSGNEQFF

cdr3_length: 13
v_call: TRBV18
j_call: TRBJ1-4
cdr3_aa: CASSPGAQRKLFF

cdr3_length: 13
v_call: TRBV18
j_call: TRBJ1-3
cdr3_aa: CASSHKQGNTIYF

cdr3_length: 15
v_call: TRBV20-1
j_call: TRBJ2-7
cdr3_aa: CSASAGLAKTYEQYF

cdr3_length: 13
v_call: TRBV9
j_call: TRBJ2-1
cdr3_aa: CASAPFDYNEQFF

cdr3_length: 17
v_call: TRBV3-1/TRBV3-2
j_call: TRBJ2-3
cdr3_aa: CASSQFRLAGVQDTQYF

cdr3_length: 18
v_call: TRBV20-1
j_call: TRBJ2-1
cdr3_aa: CSASSGLAGGPASNEQFF

cdr3_length: 14
v_call: TRBV19
j_call: TRBJ2-2
cdr3_aa: CASSMGLSTGELFF

cdr3_length: 15
v_call: TRBV2
j_call: TRBJ2-3
cdr3_aa: CASSGLGVLTDTQYF

cdr3_length: 13
v_call: TRBV28
j_call: TRBJ1-1
cdr3_aa: CASSPISRTEAFF

cdr3_length: 14
v_call: TRBV7-3
j_call: TRBJ1-1
cdr3_aa: CASSTQGSGTEAFF

cdr3_length: 15
v_call: TRBV11-2
j_call: TRBJ2-1
cdr3_aa: CASSKGGTSFSEQFF

cdr3_length: 16
v_call: TRBV2
j_call: TRBJ2-3
cdr3_aa: CASRPLGGGSTDTQYF

cdr3_length: 15
v_call: TRBV27
j_call: TRBJ2-1
cdr3_aa: CASSNRAGAYNEQFF

cdr3_length: 16
v_call: TRBV25-1
j_call: TRBJ1-3
cdr3_aa: CASSGSGTASGNTIYF

cdr3_length: 13
v_call: TRBV6-5
j_call: TRBJ2-7
cdr3_aa: CASTGQGAREQYF

cdr3_length: 15
v_call: TRBV2
j_call: TRBJ1-6
cdr3_aa: CASTEAGTANSPLHF

cdr3_length: 15
v_call: TRBV2
j_call: TRBJ1-2
cdr3_aa: CASSEVGTMSYGYTF

cdr3_length: 14
v_call: TRBV11-3
j_call: TRBJ1-5
cdr3_aa: CASSLAGGKQPQHF

cdr3_length: 16
v_call: TRBV15
j_call: TRBJ2-1
cdr3_aa: CATSRGTGGSYNEQFF

cdr3_length: 16
v_call: TRBV7-3
j_call: TRBJ2-1
cdr3_aa: CASSLWGTSGHNEQFF

cdr3_length: 17
v_call: TRBV6-2/TRBV6-3
j_call: TRBJ2-7
cdr3_aa: CASSSIGGVGNPYEQYF

cdr3_length: 14
v_call: TRBV11-1
j_call: TRBJ1-2
cdr3_aa: CASSLAAADYGYTF

cdr3_length: 15
v_call: TRBV10-3
j_call: TRBJ2-1
cdr3_aa: CAISRSGSRGDEQFF

cdr3_length: 14
v_call: TRBV10-3
j_call: TRBJ1-1
cdr3_aa: CAISGTGGNTEAFF

cdr3_length: 17
v_call: TRBV11-2
j_call: TRBJ2-3
cdr3_aa: CASSSLLAGVSPDTQYF

cdr3_length: 19
v_call: TRBV6-2/TRBV6-3
j_call: TRBJ2-1
cdr3_aa: CASSYSSGGRAKLGDEQFF

cdr3_length: 19
v_call: TRBV5-1
j_call: TRBJ1-1
cdr3_aa: CASSKARDARGPANTEAFF